A single sample gave rise to the 21 T cell receptor beta chains below, sequenced in a study of read filtering for tumor transcriptome and immune sequencing. Molecular barcoded adaptors covering alpha/delta and beta/gamma chains were used on roughly 400 ng RNA. TCRdb called the reads again in MiXCR, with one record for every CDR3 protein. Of some 140,000 distinct CDR3 sequences listed, 13% are singletons. The sample was a population of CD138-negative cells sorted from bone marrow. These receptors all come from a donor older than 35 with multiple myeloma.

This clonotype was seen many times. The genes are TRBV2 and TRBJ2-3; D not resolved. Looked up from germline, CDR1 is SNHLY and CDR2 is FYNNEI. The V end was cut by 6 bases, the J end by 6 bases, with 7 bases between. CDR3 length equals 11 residues. The CDR3 coding sequence is TGTGCCAGCAGGATGGGTGATACGCAGTATTTT. Amino acid sequence: CASRMGDTQYF.

This clonotype was picked up many times. This sequence joins TRBV3-1 and TRBJ1-5; 7 positions match TRBD1. V shed 3 bases, J shed 7 bases, and the junction held 12 bases outside the gene matches. Germline V CDR1 and CDR2: LGHDT, YNNKEL (reference sequence). CDR3 length: 16 amino acids. The CDR3 region is CASSHGATGARQPQHF. The DNA of the CDR3 is TGTGCCAGCAGCCACGGTGCTACAGGGGCAAGACAGCCCCAGCATTTT.

This clonotype was seen many times. The CDR3 sequence is CASSPRRAHSGNTIYF. In DNA, the CDR3 is TGTGCCAGCAGTCCCCGCAGGGCACACTCTGGAAACACCATATATTTT. The rearrangement links TRBV6-5 to TRBJ1-3, with TRBD1 as a possible D gene (5 bases). CDR3 size: 16 residues. Germline assignment: CDR1 MNHEY and CDR2 SVGAGI. The V end lost 5 bases, the J end lost 0 bases, and 14 bases lay between the germline ends.

This clonotype showed up many times. The J gene is TRBJ2-5, the V gene TRBV20-1, with D unclear. Trimming shortened V by 7 bases and J by 2 bases, and 11 bases separated the two germline ends. CDR1 and CDR2 from the germline V gene are DFQATT and SNEGSKA (reference sequence). CDR3 size: 12 residues. In nucleotides, the CDR3 is TGCAGTGTTAAGCCCCCACAAGAGACCCAGTACTTC. Translating it yields CSVKPPQETQYF.

This clonotype showed up many times. The chain employs TRBV20-1 and TRBJ2-1; 7 bases agree with TRBD2. Germline loops: CDR1 DFQATT, CDR2 SNEGSKA (reference sequence). The CDR3 covers 17 residues. The V gene end was trimmed by 6 bases and the J gene end by 5 bases; junction bases not matched to a gene: 19. CDR3 sequence: CSAKGAVASGDHNEQFF. The CDR3 DNA is TGCAGTGCCAAAGGGGCCGTGGCTAGCGGAGACCACAATGAGCAGTTCTTC.

This clonotype came up many times. This chain uses TRBV13 with TRBJ2-1; D is undetermined. Germline values: CDR1 PRHDT, CDR2 FYEKMQ (reference sequence). Trimming cost V 4 bases and J 7 bases, with 14 bases left between them. The CDR3 contains 14 residues. CDR3 nucleotides: TGTGCCAGCAGCTCTACTACCTCTAGGAATGAGCAGTTCTTC. Residues: CASSSTTSRNEQFF.

This clonotype was observed many times. This chain connects TRBV12-3 or TRBV12-4 to TRBJ2-1, with TRBD2 matching 12 bases. This CDR3 region has 17 residues. J lost 2 bases, V lost 4 bases, and 6 bases had no gene match. This chain's CDR3 is CASSSEASGRAYNEQFF. The CDR3 region has the DNA TGTGCCAGCAGTTCGGAGGCTAGCGGGAGGGCCTACAATGAGCAGTTCTTC.

About this clonotype: This sequence may be a read error, since a much larger clone differs from it by one base. This rearrangement joins TRBV5-5 to TRBJ2-1, with TRBD1 matching over 12 bases. Germline loops: CDR1 SGHKS, CDR2 YYEKEE (reference sequence). The CDR3 consists of 15 residues. CDR3 residues: CANSPGQGAGDEQFF. In nucleotides, the CDR3 is TGTGCCAACAGCCCGGGACAGGGGGCCGGGGATGAGCAGTTCTTC.

This clonotype came up many times. The CDR3 DNA reads TGCAGTGCTAGCAGGGGAGGAACCTACGAGCAGTACTTC. Translation gives CSASRGGTYEQYF. The chain combines TRBV20-1 with TRBJ2-7; D could derive from TRBD1 or TRBD2 (6 bases each). This CDR3 contains 13 residues. The germline V and J ends were trimmed by 3 bases and 2 bases, with 11 bases remaining between them. Germline CDR1 DFQATT, CDR2 SNEGSKA (reference sequence).

This clonotype was counted many times. The gene calls are TRBV4-3 and TRBJ1-4, with D uncertain. The CDR3 is made up of 13 amino acids. From germline, CDR1 is LGHNA and CDR2 YSLEER. V shed 4 bases and J shed 8 bases, with 11 bases lying between them. The CDR3 region is CASSLSFGEKLFF. The CDR3 DNA reads as TGCGCCAGCAGCCTGTCTTTCGGCGAAAAACTGTTTTTT.

At least ten counts were recorded for this clonotype. The chain has TRBV3-1 and TRBJ2-1; TRBD2 matches at 7 bases. Looked up from germline, CDR1 is LGHDT and CDR2 is YNNKEL (reference sequence). The V gene end was trimmed by 1 base and the J gene end by 13 bases; junction bases not matched to a gene: 7. CDR3 length: 13 amino acids. CDR3 DNA sequence: TGTGCCAGCAGCCAAGGGCTAGCGGAAAAACAGTTCTTC. Protein product: CASSQGLAEKQFF.

Note on this clonotype: This may stem from a read error, because a much larger clone lies one nucleotide away. The gene calls are TRBV4-3 and TRBJ2-2, with 13 positions matching TRBD2. Germline V gene sequence: CDR1 LGHNA, CDR2 YSLEER. CDR3 length: 15 amino acids. CDR3 amino acids: CASSQGLAGTGELVF. The CDR3 DNA follows: TGCGCCAGCAGCCAGGGACTAGCGGGGACCGGGGAGCTGGTTTTT.

This clonotype was counted between two and nine times. Since a much larger clone is just one base distant, this may be a read error. The gene calls are TRBV12-3 or TRBV12-4 and TRBJ1-5, with a possible D match to TRBD1 (6 bases). Trimming shortened V by 6 bases and J by 3 bases, and 15 bases separated the two germline ends. The CDR3 loop spans 15 amino acids. The CDR3: CASRYNRVDNQPQHF. DNA for the CDR3: TGTGCCAGCAGATACAACAGGGTTGACAATCAGCCCCAGCATTTT.

Ten or more counts support this clonotype. The rearrangement joins TRBV29-1 to TRBJ2-3, with TRBD2 identical over 7 bases. From germline, CDR1 is SQVTM and CDR2 ANQGSEA. The CDR3 covers 17 residues. The V segment lost 5 bases and the J segment 2 bases; nucleotides outside the gene matches: 16. The CDR3 coding sequence is TGCAGCGTTCGCCGACTAGCAGCCCCTTCCTACACAGATACGCAGTATTTT. Amino acid sequence: CSVRRLAAPSYTDTQYF.

This clonotype was observed at least ten times. V and J are TRBV20-1 and TRBJ1-5, with D unresolved. Trimming removed 1 base from V and 1 base from J, with 2 bases in between. The CDR3 length is 12 residues. Germline V gene lookup returns CDR1 DFQATT and CDR2 SNEGSKA (reference sequence). The CDR3 region is CSARGSNQPQHF. In DNA form, the CDR3 reads TGCAGTGCTAGAGGCAGCAATCAGCCCCAGCATTTT.

This clonotype was recorded a few times. J is TRBJ2-1 and V is TRBV20-1; 8 nucleotides align to TRBD2. Germline CDR1 is DFQATT and CDR2 is SNEGSKA (reference sequence). V lost 0 bases and J lost 6; bases outside the gene matches: 4. The CDR3 totals 14 residues. The CDR3 coding sequence is TGCAGTGCTAGAGATACGGGAGGGGGCAATGAGCAGTTCTTC. This encodes CSARDTGGGNEQFF.

Notes on this clonotype: A much larger clone lies a single base off, so this may be a read error. This chain links TRBV11-3 with TRBJ2-7; 15 bases align to TRBD2. V lost 3 bases, J lost 0 bases, and 9 bases stayed unmatched. The CDR3 extends over 19 amino acids. Germline V gene lookup returns CDR1 SGHNT and CDR2 YENEEA. This CDR3 reads CASSFWGLAGGRTSYEQYF. Written as DNA, the CDR3 is TGTGCCAGCAGCTTTTGGGGACTAGCGGGAGGACGGACCTCCTACGAGCAGTACTTC. The full variable domain, completed using reference TRBV11-3 and TRBJ2-7, is EAGVVQSPRYKIIEKKQPVAFWCNPISGHNTLYWYLQNLGQGPELLIRYENEEAVDDSQLPKDRFSAERLKGVDSTLKIQPAELGDSAVYLCASSFWGLAGGRTSYEQYFGPGTRLTVT.

This clonotype was seen many times. The chain couples TRBV20-1 to TRBJ1-1, with D possibly being TRBD1 (6 bases). The CDR3 consists of 14 residues. Germline V CDR1 and CDR2: DFQATT, SNEGSKA (reference sequence). V dropped 3 bases and J dropped 4 bases, with 15 bases sitting between them. As DNA, the CDR3 is TGCAGTGCTAGGGATTCGACAGGACCCACTGAAGCTTTCTTT. This codes for CSARDSTGPTEAFF.

The table lists this clonotype with many counts. The V and J genes are TRBV19 and TRBJ1-5; 7 bases align to TRBD1. The J segment lost 6 bases and the V segment lost 8 bases, leaving 7 bases of the junction unmatched. This CDR3 is built from 13 residues. CDR1 and CDR2 (germline): LNHDA, SQIVND (reference sequence). In DNA form, the CDR3 reads TGTGCCAGTGGCCGACAGGGTACTCAGCCCCAGCATTTT. Protein sequence: CASGRQGTQPQHF.

As concerns this clonotype: Possible read error: a much larger clone is one base away. The J gene is TRBJ2-2, the V gene TRBV12-3 or TRBV12-4, with D perhaps matching TRBD2 (5 bases). There are 15 residues in the CDR3. Trimming stripped 7 bases from V and 6 bases from J, with 18 bases between. The CDR3 here is CASNSRFPRAGELFF. The DNA for the CDR3 is TGTGCCAGCAATTCCCGGTTCCCGAGGGCCGGGGAGCTGTTTTTT.

About this clonotype: It is likely a read error: a sequence one base away is far more abundant. The chain links TRBV11-2 to TRBJ2-1; either TRBD1 or TRBD2 may fit D (6 bases each). V shed 5 bases and J shed 10 bases, with 15 bases lying between them. Germline values: CDR1 SGHAT, CDR2 FQNNGV. The length of the CDR3 is 13 residues. Here the CDR3 DNA reads TGTGCCAGCAGCAAGGGGGACGGGGGCGAGCAGTTCTTC. The encoded protein is CASSKGDGGEQFF.